Presented here are 12 T cell receptor beta chains from one specimen sequenced in a study of T cell responses to AZD1222 COVID-19 vaccine. Some clones are missing from TCRdb's copy, which holds only in-frame ones; the method was immunoSEQ multiplex PCR. The sample shows some 150,000 clones, 80% to 95% of them seen only once. The sequencing here drew on peripheral blood, taken on day 0 of MenACWY control vaccination. These receptors were taken from an adult in good health.

This chain links TRBV5-4 with TRBJ1-2, with 8 bases aligning to TRBD1. Looked up from germline, CDR1 is SGHNT and CDR2 is YYREEE (reference sequence). This CDR3 is 14 amino acids long. V lost 1 base, J lost 2 bases, and 1 base stayed unmatched. CDR3 DNA sequence: TGTGCCAGCAGCTTGAACAGGGGGAACTATGGCTACACCTTC. This gives the protein CASSLNRGNYGYTF.

The chain is built from TRBV28 and TRBJ1-1, with D maybe TRBD1 (6 bases). CDR1 is MDHEN and CDR2 is SYDVKM in the germline V gene. This CDR3 comprises 14 residues. V gave up 6 bases and J gave up 5 bases, with 16 bases separating them. CDR3 sequence: CASRLGGLGTEAFF. The CDR3 DNA reads TGTGCCAGCAGACTAGGGGGATTGGGGACTGAAGCTTTCTTT.

The chain has TRBV2 and TRBJ1-2, with 9 positions matching TRBD1. The V gene end was trimmed by 4 bases and the J gene end by 8 bases; junction bases not matched to a gene: 5. This CDR3 is built from 13 residues. The germline gives CDR1 SNHLY, CDR2 FYNNEI. DNA for the CDR3: TGTGCCAGCAGTGGGGACAGGGTTAGCGGCTACACCTTC. Its protein product is CASSGDRVSGYTF.

The chain couples TRBV5-1 to TRBJ2-2; 7 nucleotides match TRBD1. J lost 4 bases, V lost 7 bases, and 10 bases had no gene match. The CDR3 is made up of 15 amino acids. Germline CDR1 is SGHRS and CDR2 is YFSETQ. The CDR3 is CASRAGTAFTGELFF. The CDR3 DNA sequence: TGCGCCAGCCGCGCCGGGACAGCTTTCACCGGGGAGCTGTTTTTT.

To note about this clone: The same CDR3 can be traced to other DNA sequences in this sample. The chain carries TRBV5-4 and TRBJ1-3; tentatively, D is TRBD1 (5 bases). The CDR3 is 13 amino acids. The V and J ends lost 0 bases and 7 bases respectively, with 8 bases between them. Germline loops: CDR1 SGHNT, CDR2 YYREEE (reference sequence). The CDR3 region has the DNA TGTGCCAGCAGCTTGGTTGGGACTAACACCATATATTTT. This encodes CASSLVGTNTIYF.

This clone was seen just once. The chain combines TRBV19 with TRBJ1-5, with TRBD1 matching over 8 bases. From germline, CDR1 is LNHDA and CDR2 SQIVND (reference sequence). The V and J ends lost 6 bases and 0 bases, in that order; junction bases with no gene match: 10. The CDR3 loop spans 17 amino acids. CDR3 residues: CASSGQGFWGSNQPQHF. The CDR3 DNA follows: TGTGCCAGTAGCGGACAGGGCTTTTGGGGTAGCAATCAGCCCCAGCATTTT.

The rearrangement links TRBV11-2 to TRBJ2-7; D remains ambiguous. With 1 base removed from V and 5 bases from J, the gap between germline ends came to 9 bases. This CDR3 comprises 13 residues. CDR1 and CDR2 (germline): SGHAT, FQNNGV. CDR3 residues: CASSLAVSDEQYF. DNA for the CDR3: TGTGCCAGCAGCTTAGCCGTCTCGGACGAGCAGTACTTC.

This chain links TRBV7-9 with TRBJ1-2, with D hard to call. Germline V gene sequence: CDR1 SEHNR, CDR2 FQNEAQ (reference sequence). CDR3 size: 15 residues. Trimming pared 0 bases from V and 2 bases from J, leaving 10 bases between. The CDR3 loop reads CASSLARKDNYGYTF. In DNA, the CDR3 is TGTGCCAGCAGCTTAGCTAGGAAAGACAACTATGGCTACACCTTC.

The chain recombines TRBV19 with TRBJ1-2; TRBD1 matches 11 bases. Per the germline V gene, CDR1 is LNHDA and CDR2 is SQIVND (reference sequence). The CDR3 loop spans 13 amino acids. V lost 5 bases and J lost 9; bases outside the gene matches: 5. In DNA, the CDR3 is TGTGCCAGTAGTCGGGACAGGGGGAAGAGCTACACCTTC. It is translated as CASSRDRGKSYTF.

For the CDR3, the DNA is TGTGCCAGCAGTCGAGGGGTAAGGGGTCAGCCCCAGCATTTT. Its translation is CASSRGVRGQPQHF. The chain joins TRBV7-8 to TRBJ1-5; TRBD1 is a possible D gene (5 bases). Germline V CDR1 and CDR2: SGHVS, FQNEAQ. This CDR3 is 14 amino acids long. V lost 6 bases and J lost 6, with 15 bases in between.

This clone was counted only a few times. This chain connects TRBV5-4 to TRBJ2-7, with D possibly being TRBD2 (6 bases). V was cut by 1 base and J by 6 bases, with 17 bases left in between. The CDR3 has 15 amino acids. The V gene's germline CDR1 is SGHNT and CDR2 YYREEE (reference sequence). The CDR3 DNA sequence: TGTGCCAGCAGCTTGAAGCAGGGAGGTTTCCTCGAGCAGTACTTC. Translation: CASSLKQGGFLEQYF.

The chain combines TRBV2 with TRBJ1-2, with a weak D call TRBD1 (5 bases). CDR1 and CDR2 from the germline V gene are SNHLY and FYNNEI. This CDR3 contains 13 residues. The germline V and J ends were trimmed by 6 bases and 2 bases, with 10 bases remaining between them. CDR3: CASRLQVNYGYTF. DNA of the CDR3: TGTGCCAGCAGGTTACAGGTGAACTATGGCTACACCTTC.